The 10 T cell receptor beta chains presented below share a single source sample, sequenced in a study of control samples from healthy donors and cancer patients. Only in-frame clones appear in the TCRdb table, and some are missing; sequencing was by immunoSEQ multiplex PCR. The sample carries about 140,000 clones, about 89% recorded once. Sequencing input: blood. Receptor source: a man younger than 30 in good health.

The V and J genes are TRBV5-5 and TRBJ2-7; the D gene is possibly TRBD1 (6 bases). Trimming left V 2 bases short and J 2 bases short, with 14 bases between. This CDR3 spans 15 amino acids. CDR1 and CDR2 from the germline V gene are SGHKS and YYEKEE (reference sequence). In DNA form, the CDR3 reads TGTGCCAGCAGCTTAGAGGGGGTTGCAACCTACGAGCAGTACTTC. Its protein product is CASSLEGVATYEQYF.

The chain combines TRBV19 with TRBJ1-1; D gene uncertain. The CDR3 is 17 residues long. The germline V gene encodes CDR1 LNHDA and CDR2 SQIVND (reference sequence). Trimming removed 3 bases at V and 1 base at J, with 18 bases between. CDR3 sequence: CASSILGILTENTEAFF. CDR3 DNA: TGTGCCAGTAGTATCCTTGGGATCTTAACGGAGAACACTGAAGCTTTCTTT.

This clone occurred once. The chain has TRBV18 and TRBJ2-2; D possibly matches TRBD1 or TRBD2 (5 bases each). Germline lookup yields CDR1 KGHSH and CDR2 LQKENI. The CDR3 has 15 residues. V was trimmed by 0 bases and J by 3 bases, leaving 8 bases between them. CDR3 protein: CASSPPGADTGELFF. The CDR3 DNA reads TGTGCCAGCTCACCACCCGGGGCCGACACCGGGGAGCTGTTTTTT. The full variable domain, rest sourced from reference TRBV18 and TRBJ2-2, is NAGVMQNPRHLVRRRGQEARLRCSPMKGHSHVYWYRQLPEEGLKFMVYLQKENIIDESGMPKERFSAEFPKEGPSILRIQQVVRGDSAAYFCASSPPGADTGELFFGEGSRLTVL.

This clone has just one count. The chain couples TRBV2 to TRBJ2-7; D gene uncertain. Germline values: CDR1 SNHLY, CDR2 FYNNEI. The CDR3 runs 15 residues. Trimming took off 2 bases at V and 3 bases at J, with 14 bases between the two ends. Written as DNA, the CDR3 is TGTGCCAGCAGTGAAATTAGCACTCCAATCTACGAGCAGTACTTC. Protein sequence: CASSEISTPIYEQYF.

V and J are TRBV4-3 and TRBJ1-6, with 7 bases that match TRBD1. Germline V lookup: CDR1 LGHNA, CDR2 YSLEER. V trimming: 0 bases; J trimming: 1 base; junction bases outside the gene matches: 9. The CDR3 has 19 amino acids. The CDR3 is CASSQDRQGVLSYNSPLHF. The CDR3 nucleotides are TGCGCCAGCAGCCAAGACCGGCAGGGGGTTCTATCCTATAATTCACCCCTCCACTTT.

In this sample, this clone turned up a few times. CDR3 protein: CASRERPGRDTQYF. The CDR3 DNA follows: TGTGCCAGCAGGGAACGACCAGGGCGGGATACGCAGTATTTT. The chain is built from TRBV2 and TRBJ2-3; perhaps TRBD1 as D (5 bases). The germline gives CDR1 SNHLY, CDR2 FYNNEI. The CDR3 length is 14 residues. Between the trimmed V and J ends, which lost 6 bases and 6 bases, there was a span of 16 bases.

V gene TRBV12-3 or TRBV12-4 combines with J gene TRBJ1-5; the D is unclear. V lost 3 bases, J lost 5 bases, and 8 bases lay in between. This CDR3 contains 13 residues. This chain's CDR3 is CASSFPPDQPQHF. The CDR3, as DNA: TGTGCCAGCAGTTTCCCCCCGGATCAGCCCCAGCATTTT.

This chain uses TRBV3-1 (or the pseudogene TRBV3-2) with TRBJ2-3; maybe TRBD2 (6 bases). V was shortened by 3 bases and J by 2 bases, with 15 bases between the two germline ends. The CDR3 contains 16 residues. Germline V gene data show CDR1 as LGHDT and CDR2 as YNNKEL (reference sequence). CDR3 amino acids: CASSQDPGVNTDTQYF. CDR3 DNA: TGTGCCAGCAGCCAGGATCCGGGAGTGAACACAGATACGCAGTATTTT.

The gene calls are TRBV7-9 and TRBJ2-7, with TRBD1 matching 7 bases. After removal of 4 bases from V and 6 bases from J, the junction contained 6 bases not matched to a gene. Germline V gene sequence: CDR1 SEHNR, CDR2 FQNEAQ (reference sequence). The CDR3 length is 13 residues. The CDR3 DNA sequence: TGTGCCAGCAGCTCCGACAGGGTGGCCGAGCAGTACTTC. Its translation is CASSSDRVAEQYF.

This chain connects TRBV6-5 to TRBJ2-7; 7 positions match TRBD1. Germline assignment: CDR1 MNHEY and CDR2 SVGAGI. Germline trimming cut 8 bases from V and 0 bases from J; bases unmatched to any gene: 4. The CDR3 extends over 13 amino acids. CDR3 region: CASGDRASYEQYF. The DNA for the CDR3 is TGTGCCAGCGGAGACAGGGCCTCCTACGAGCAGTACTTC.